The 18 T cell receptor beta chains reported below all come from one sample, sequenced in a study of human T cells and chemical hapten exposure. MiXCR, run by TCRdb on the RACE reads, gives a single entry per CDR3 protein. Found here are just over 350,000 distinct CDR3 sequences, about 6% of them singletons; the top ten hold around 6.1%. The time point is: patch test 2, 6 weeks after DPC sensitization. The sample's treatment: therapeutic diphenylcyclopropenone sensitization with weekly scalp DPC. The specimen was whole blood, collected in connection with sensitization to the hapten diphenylcyclopropenone (DPC). These receptors originate from a woman younger than 30 with alopecia areata. Some clones in this sample may be carry-over from other donors' samples.

This clonotype appeared many times. The chain has TRBV4-1 and TRBJ1-5; 9 bases are shared with TRBD1. CDR3 size: 16 residues. Germline V gene sequence: CDR1 MGHRA, CDR2 YSYEKL. Unmatched junction bases numbered 6, after V lost 0 bases and J lost 6 bases. The CDR3 bases are TGCGCCAGCAGCCAAGAGGGGACAGGGTTGACTCAGCCCCAGCATTTT. Amino acids: CASSQEGTGLTQPQHF.

This clonotype was recorded a few times. The V call is TRBV14, the J call TRBJ2-1; 7 nucleotides match TRBD1. The CDR3 is 15 residues long. J was trimmed by 8 bases and V by 4 bases; bases with no gene match: 11. Germline CDR1 and CDR2: SGHDN and FVKESK. The CDR3 DNA reads TGTGCCAGCAGCCCAACAGGGGCCCCCAGGGATGAGCAGTTCTTC. Protein sequence: CASSPTGAPRDEQFF. The entire variable domain, with the rest obtained from reference TRBV14 and TRBJ2-1, is as follows: EAGVTQFPSHSVIEKGQTVTLRCDPISGHDNLYWYRRVMGKEIKFLLHFVKESKQDESGMPNNRFLAERTGGTYSTLKVQPAELEDSGVYFCASSPTGAPRDEQFFGPGTRLTVL.

This clonotype showed up many times. J is TRBJ1-4 and V is TRBV9, with D perhaps TRBD1 (6 bases). CDR1 and CDR2 from the germline V gene are SGDLS and YYNGEE. Between the trimmed V and J ends, which lost 3 bases and 0 bases, there was a span of 9 bases. This CDR3 is 15 amino acids long. The CDR3 sequence: CASSAGGATNEKLFF. The CDR3 region has the DNA TGTGCCAGCAGCGCGGGGGGCGCAACTAATGAAAAACTGTTTTTT. Based on the CDR3 plus reference TRBV9 and TRBJ1-4, the full variable domain is DSGVTQTPKHLITATGQRVTLRCSPRSGDLSVYWYQQSLDQGLQFLIQYYNGEERAKGNILERFSAQQFPDLHSELNLSSLELGDSALYFCASSAGGATNEKLFFGSGTQLSVL.

This sequence joins TRBV20-1 and TRBJ2-7; tentatively, D is TRBD1 (5 bases). The germline CDR1 and CDR2 sequences are DFQATT and SNEGSKA (reference sequence). V lost 1 base to trimming and J lost 6 bases, with 7 bases between them. This CDR3 is built from 11 residues. The CDR3: CSARVGAEQYF. CDR3 sequence (DNA): TGCAGTGCTAGAGTTGGGGCCGAGCAGTACTTC.

Many counts were recorded for this clonotype. The chain recombines TRBV28 with TRBJ1-1; 10 bases agree with TRBD1. V was pared by 6 bases and J by 8 bases, with 6 bases of the junction left unmatched. This CDR3 contains 13 residues. In germline, CDR1 is MDHEN, CDR2 SYDVKM. The CDR3 sequence is CASRGQGFKEAFF. CDR3 bases: TGTGCCAGCAGGGGACAGGGGTTTAAGGAAGCTTTCTTT.

The rearrangement links TRBV5-8 to TRBJ1-4, with 8 nucleotides matching TRBD1. With 4 bases clipped from V and 5 bases from J, the junction kept 7 bases outside the gene matches. Germline lookup yields CDR1 SGHTS and CDR2 YDEGEE. The CDR3 has 15 residues. The CDR3 reads CASSPGQGMNEKLFF. CDR3 DNA: TGTGCCAGCAGCCCCGGACAGGGAATGAATGAAAAACTGTTTTTT. The whole variable domain, filled in from reference TRBV5-8 and TRBJ1-4, reads EAGVTQSPTHLIKTRGQQATLRCSPISGHTSVYWYQQALGLGLQFLLWYDEGEERNRGNFPPRFSGRQFPNYSSELNVNALELEDSALYLCASSPGQGMNEKLFFGSGTQLSVL.

V gene TRBV5-6 combines with J gene TRBJ2-2; perhaps TRBD1 as D (6 bases). CDR3 size: 16 residues. CDR1 is SGHDT, CDR2 YYEEEE, per germline. V lost 0 bases and J lost 0, with 9 bases in between. CDR3 bases: TGTGCCAGCAGCTTGGGAGGGGGAGCGAACACCGGGGAGCTGTTTTTT. Translated: CASSLGGGANTGELFF.

Written as DNA, the CDR3 is TGTGCCAGCAGCAAAGCCAGGGCAAGGCAGTATTTT. Translating it yields CASSKARARQYF. This chain links TRBV21-1 with TRBJ2-3; the D call of TRBD1 is as the table states it, not checked on the DNA. TRBV21-1 has pseudogene status. The CDR3 totals 12 residues.

The chain recombines TRBV20-1 with TRBJ2-7; D unclear. Germline loops: CDR1 DFQATT, CDR2 SNEGSKA (reference sequence). V was cut by 2 bases and J by 0 bases, with 5 bases left in between. The length of the CDR3 is 12 residues. In DNA, the CDR3 is TGCAGTGCTAGAACAAACTCCTACGAGCAGTACTTC. This gives the protein CSARTNSYEQYF.

In its sample, this clonotype was seen many times. The V call is TRBV12-3 or TRBV12-4, the J call TRBJ1-3; 9 nucleotides line up with TRBD1. This CDR3 spans 15 amino acids. V shed 6 bases and J 5 bases; nucleotides not matched to a gene: 8. CDR3 in DNA: TGTGCCAGCAGCCACGGGACAGGGAACCGAAACACCATATATTTT. Amino acids: CASSHGTGNRNTIYF.

The chain carries TRBV7-9 and TRBJ2-7; 8 bases map to TRBD1. This CDR3 contains 14 residues. Germline lookup yields CDR1 SEHNR and CDR2 FQNEAQ (reference sequence). V was clipped by 5 bases and J by 2 bases; unmatched bases: 5. The CDR3 DNA follows: TGTGCCAGCAGCCGGACAGGGAAGGCCTACGAGCAGTACTTC. It is translated as CASSRTGKAYEQYF.

This clonotype has ten or more counts. CDR3 nucleotide sequence: TGTGCCAGCAGCCCCGGACAGGCCCTCTATGGCTACACCTTC. Amino acids: CASSPGQALYGYTF. The V and J genes are TRBV6-2 or TRBV6-3 and TRBJ1-2; 7 bases map to TRBD1. Losses at the gene ends were 6 bases for V and 4 bases for J; bases not matched to a gene: 8. The CDR3 is 14 amino acids. The germline CDR1 and CDR2 sequences are MNHEY and SVGEGT.

This clonotype came up a few times. The rearrangement uses TRBV18 and TRBJ2-3, with D perhaps being TRBD1 or TRBD2 (5 bases each). Germline lookup yields CDR1 KGHSH and CDR2 LQKENI. There are 16 residues in the CDR3. Trimming shortened V by 5 bases and J by 2 bases, and 17 bases separated the two germline ends. The CDR3 DNA reads TGTGCCAGCTCAGCACACCGGGACCCAAACACAGATACGCAGTATTTT. It encodes CASSAHRDPNTDTQYF.

This clonotype was detected a few times. The V gene is TRBV5-1, the J gene TRBJ1-1, with 10 nucleotides matching TRBD1. V shed 5 bases, J shed 6 bases, and the junction held 16 bases outside the gene matches. The germline gives CDR1 SGHRS, CDR2 YFSETQ. This CDR3 contains 17 residues. CDR3 in DNA: TGCGCCAGCAGTTTCCGGGACAGGGGCCGGGTTTTTCCTGAAGCTTTCTTT. Amino acid sequence: CASSFRDRGRVFPEAFF.

This clonotype was observed at least ten times. One end of the junction fails to match germline, which may point to a read error. The chain combines TRBV10-3 with TRBJ1-4; no definite D call. This CDR3 contains 13 residues. CDR1 and CDR2 from the germline V gene are ENHRY and SYGVKD. The CDR3 nucleotides read TGTGCCATCAGTGCCATCGCTAAGGAAAAACTGTTTTTT. This encodes CAISAIAKEKLFF.

In its sample, this clonotype was seen many times. This chain uses TRBV7-2 with TRBJ1-2, with 7 nucleotides matching TRBD1. Trimming at V came to 5 bases and at J to 3 bases, leaving 6 bases not matched to a gene. This CDR3 comprises 14 residues. Germline-derived CDR1 and CDR2 are SGHTA and FQGNSA. CDR3 amino acids: CASSPRQGYYGYTF. Here the CDR3 DNA reads TGTGCCAGCAGCCCCAGACAGGGATACTATGGCTACACCTTC.

This clonotype has at least ten counts. The V gene is TRBV9, the J gene TRBJ1-1, with D unresolved. The V gene's germline CDR1 is SGDLS and CDR2 YYNGEE. Trimming cost V 3 bases and J 1 base, with 10 bases left between them. This CDR3 spans 14 amino acids. CDR3 region: CASSAGLQNTEAFF. The CDR3 DNA is TGTGCCAGCAGCGCCGGACTCCAGAACACTGAAGCTTTCTTT.

V and J are TRBV6-5 and TRBJ2-2; possibly TRBD2 for D (6 bases). The V end lost 2 bases, the J end lost 2 bases, and 9 bases lay between the germline ends. CDR1 MNHEY and CDR2 SVGAGI come from the germline V gene. This CDR3 is 15 amino acids long. The CDR3 region is CASSYSGYNTGELFF. CDR3 DNA sequence: TGTGCCAGCAGTTACAGCGGGTATAACACCGGGGAGCTGTTTTTT.